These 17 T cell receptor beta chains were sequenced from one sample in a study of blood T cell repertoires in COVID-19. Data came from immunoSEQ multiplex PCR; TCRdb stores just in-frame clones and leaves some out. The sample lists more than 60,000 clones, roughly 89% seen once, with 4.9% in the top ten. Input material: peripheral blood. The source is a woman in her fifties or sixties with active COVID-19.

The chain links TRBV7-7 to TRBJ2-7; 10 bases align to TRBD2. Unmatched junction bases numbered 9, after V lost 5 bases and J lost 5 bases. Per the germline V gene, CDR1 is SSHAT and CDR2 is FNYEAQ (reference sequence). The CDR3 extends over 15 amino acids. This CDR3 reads CASSPSPSGRDEQYF. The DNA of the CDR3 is TGTGCCAGCAGCCCGTCGCCTAGCGGGAGAGACGAGCAGTACTTC.

The CDR3 bases are TGTGCCAGCAGCTTACTCCCGTTTCGGCAGTACTTC. Encoded protein: CASSLLPFRQYF. The chain links TRBV11-2 to TRBJ2-7, with D hard to call. There are 12 residues in the CDR3. V lost 2 bases and J 9 bases, leaving 11 bases between the germline ends. Germline loops: CDR1 SGHAT, CDR2 FQNNGV.

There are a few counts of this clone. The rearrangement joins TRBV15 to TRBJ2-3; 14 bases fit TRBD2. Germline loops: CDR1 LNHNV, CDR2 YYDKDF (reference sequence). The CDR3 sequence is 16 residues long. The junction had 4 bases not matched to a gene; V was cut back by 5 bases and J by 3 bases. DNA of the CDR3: TGTGCCACCAGCTCGCGACTAGCGGGAGGGACAGATACGCAGTATTTT. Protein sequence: CATSSRLAGGTDTQYF. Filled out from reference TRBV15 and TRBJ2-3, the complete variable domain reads DAMVIQNPRYQVTQFGKPVTLSCSQTLNHNVMYWYQQKSSQAPKLLFHYYDKDFNNEADTPDNFQSRRPNTSFCFLDIRSPGLGDTAMYLCATSSRLAGGTDTQYFGPGTRLTVL.

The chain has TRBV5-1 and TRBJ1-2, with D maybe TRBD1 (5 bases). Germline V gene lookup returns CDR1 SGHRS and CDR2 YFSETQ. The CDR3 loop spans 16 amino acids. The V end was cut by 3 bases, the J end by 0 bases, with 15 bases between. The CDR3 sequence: CASSSEGNHPNYGYTF. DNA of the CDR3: TGCGCCAGCAGCTCGGAGGGGAACCACCCTAACTATGGCTACACCTTC.

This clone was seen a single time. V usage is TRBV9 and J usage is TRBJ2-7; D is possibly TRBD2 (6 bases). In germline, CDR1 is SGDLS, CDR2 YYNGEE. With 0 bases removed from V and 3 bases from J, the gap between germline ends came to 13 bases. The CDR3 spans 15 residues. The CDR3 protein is CASSVEVGTLYEQYF. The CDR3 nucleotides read TGTGCCAGCAGCGTAGAGGTGGGGACTCTCTACGAGCAGTACTTC.

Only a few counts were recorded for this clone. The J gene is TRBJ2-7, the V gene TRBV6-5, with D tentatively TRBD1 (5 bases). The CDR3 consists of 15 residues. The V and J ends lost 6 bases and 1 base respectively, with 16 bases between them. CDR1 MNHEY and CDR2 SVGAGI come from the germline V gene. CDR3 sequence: CASRNPTQGSYEQYF. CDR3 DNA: TGTGCCAGCAGAAATCCAACCCAGGGTTCCTACGAGCAGTACTTC.

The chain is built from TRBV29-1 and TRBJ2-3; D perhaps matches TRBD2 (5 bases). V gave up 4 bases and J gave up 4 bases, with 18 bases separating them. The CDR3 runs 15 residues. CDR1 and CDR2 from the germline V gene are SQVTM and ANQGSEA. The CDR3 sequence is CSVGSPKPGSDTQYF. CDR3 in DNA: TGCAGCGTTGGATCCCCAAAACCGGGGTCAGATACGCAGTATTTT.

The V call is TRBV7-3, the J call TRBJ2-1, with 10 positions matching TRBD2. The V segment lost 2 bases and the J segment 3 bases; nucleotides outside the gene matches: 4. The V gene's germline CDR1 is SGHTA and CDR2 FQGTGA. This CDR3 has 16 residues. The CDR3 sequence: CASSLETSGYYNEQFF. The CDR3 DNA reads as TGTGCCAGCAGCTTAGAGACTAGCGGGTACTACAATGAGCAGTTCTTC.

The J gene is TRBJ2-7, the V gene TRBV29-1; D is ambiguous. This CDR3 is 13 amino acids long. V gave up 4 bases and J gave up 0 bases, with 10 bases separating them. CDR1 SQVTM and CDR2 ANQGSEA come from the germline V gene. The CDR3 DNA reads TGCAGCGTTGGTGGCGGCCTCTCCTACGAGCAGTACTTC. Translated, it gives CSVGGGLSYEQYF.

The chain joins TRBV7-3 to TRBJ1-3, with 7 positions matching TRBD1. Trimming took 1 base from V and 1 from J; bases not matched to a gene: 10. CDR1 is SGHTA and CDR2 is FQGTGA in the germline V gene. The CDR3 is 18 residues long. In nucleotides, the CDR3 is TGTGCCAGCAGCTTAAGCCCCCCGGGACAGATTTCTGGAAACACCATATATTTT. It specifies CASSLSPPGQISGNTIYF.

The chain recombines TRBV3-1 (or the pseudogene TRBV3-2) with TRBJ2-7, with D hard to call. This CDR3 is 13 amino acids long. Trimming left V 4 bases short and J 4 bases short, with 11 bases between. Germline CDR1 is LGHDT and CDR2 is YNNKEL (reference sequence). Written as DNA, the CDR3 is TGTGCCAGCAGCCCTTCTCCCGGTTACGAGCAGTACTTC. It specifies CASSPSPGYEQYF.

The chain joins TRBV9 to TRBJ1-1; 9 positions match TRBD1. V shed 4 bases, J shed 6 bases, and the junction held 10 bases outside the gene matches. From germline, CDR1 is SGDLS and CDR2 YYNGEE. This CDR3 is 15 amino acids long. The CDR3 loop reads CASSPNAGTGSEAFF. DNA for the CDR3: TGTGCCAGCAGCCCCAACGCCGGGACAGGGTCTGAAGCTTTCTTT. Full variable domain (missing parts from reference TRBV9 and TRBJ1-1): DSGVTQTPKHLITATGQRVTLRCSPRSGDLSVYWYQQSLDQGLQFLIQYYNGEERAKGNILERFSAQQFPDLHSELNLSSLELGDSALYFCASSPNAGTGSEAFFGQGTRLTVV.

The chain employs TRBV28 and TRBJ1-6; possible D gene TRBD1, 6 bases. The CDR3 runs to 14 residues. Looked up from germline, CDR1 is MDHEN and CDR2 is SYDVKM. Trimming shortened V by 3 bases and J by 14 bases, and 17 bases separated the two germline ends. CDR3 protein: CASSFNRQGPSLHF. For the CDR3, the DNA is TGTGCCAGCAGTTTTAATAGGCAGGGGCCTTCCCTCCACTTT.

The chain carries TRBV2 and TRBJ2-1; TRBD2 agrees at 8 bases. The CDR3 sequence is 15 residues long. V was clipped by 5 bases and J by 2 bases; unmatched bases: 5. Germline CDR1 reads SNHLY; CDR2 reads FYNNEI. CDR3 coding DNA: TGTGCCAGCAGTTGGAGCGGGAGTGCCTACAATGAGCAGTTCTTC. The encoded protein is CASSWSGSAYNEQFF.

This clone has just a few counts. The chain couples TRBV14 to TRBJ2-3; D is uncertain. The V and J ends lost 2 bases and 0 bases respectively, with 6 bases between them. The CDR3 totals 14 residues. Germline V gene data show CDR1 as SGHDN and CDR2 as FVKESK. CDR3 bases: TGTGCCAGCAGCCAATTTTCTAGCACAGATACGCAGTATTTT. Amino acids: CASSQFSSTDTQYF. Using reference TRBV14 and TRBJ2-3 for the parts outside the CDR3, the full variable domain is EAGVTQFPSHSVIEKGQTVTLRCDPISGHDNLYWYRRVMGKEIKFLLHFVKESKQDESGMPNNRFLAERTGGTYSTLKVQPAELEDSGVYFCASSQFSSTDTQYFGPGTRLTVL.

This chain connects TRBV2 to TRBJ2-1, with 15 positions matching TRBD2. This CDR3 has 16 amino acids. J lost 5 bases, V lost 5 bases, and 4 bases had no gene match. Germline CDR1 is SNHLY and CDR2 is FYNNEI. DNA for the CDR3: TGTGCCAGCAGTCGGACTAGCGGGAGGGCCGACAATGAGCAGTTCTTC. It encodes CASSRTSGRADNEQFF. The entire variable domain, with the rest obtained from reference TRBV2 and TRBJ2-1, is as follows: EPEVTQTPSHQVTQMGQEVILRCVPISNHLYFYWYRQILGQKVEFLVSFYNNEISEKSEIFDDQFSVERPDGSNFTLKIRSTKLEDSAMYFCASSRTSGRADNEQFFGPGTRLTVL.

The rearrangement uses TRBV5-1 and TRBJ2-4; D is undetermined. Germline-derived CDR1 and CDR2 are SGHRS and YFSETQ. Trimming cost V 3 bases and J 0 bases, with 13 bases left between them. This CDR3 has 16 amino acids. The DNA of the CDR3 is TGCGCCAGCAGCTATACCTCAGATCTAGCCAAAAACATTCAGTACTTC. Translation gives CASSYTSDLAKNIQYF. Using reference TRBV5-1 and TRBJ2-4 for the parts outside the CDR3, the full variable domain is KAGVTQTPRYLIKTRGQQVTLSCSPISGHRSVSWYQQTPGQGLQFLFEYFSETQRNKGNFPGRFSGRQFSNSRSEMNVSTLELGDSALYLCASSYTSDLAKNIQYFGAGTRLSVL.